This T cell receptor beta chain is from a study of T-cell reconstitution after alpha-beta-depleted transplantation in children. General study results and limits: From newly produced T cells came most of the T-cell counts and diversity one year after transplant. Surviving thymic progenitors and recipient T cells were the source of high TCRbeta diversity at day 60 in some patients. Several hundred expanded graft clones reportedly gave rise to the alpha-beta T cells present about two months after transplant.

Molecular barcoding with unique molecular identifiers was used for the TCRbeta library. TCRdb re-called the PCR reads through MiXCR, storing one row per CDR3 protein. The data show 490,000 or so distinct CDR3 sequences, 10% to 13% seen once. CDR3 length: 16 residues. With respect to this clonotype: Antigen: not known. Germline and junction disagree at one end, which may indicate a read error.

The TCR originated in a child younger than 10 with inherited bone marrow failure, due to receive a stem cell transplant. The chain couples TRBV12-3 or TRBV12-4 to TRBJ2-1, with D tentatively TRBD2 (6 bases). The specimen was PBMCs, collected before TCRalphabeta/CD19-depleted stem cell transplant. This chain's CDR3 is CASSFEAGSSHNEQFF. The CDR3 coding sequence is TGTGCCAGCAGTTTTGAGGCGGGGAGCTCCCACAATGAGCAGTTCTTC.